This T cell receptor (beta chain) was sequenced for a study of shared clonotypes between healthy human individuals. Naive CD8 cells, CD45RO-negative and positively selected for CCR7, excluded terminally differentiated effector memory CD45RA+ cells. Some clones are missing from TCRdb's copy, which holds only in-frame ones; the method was immunoSEQ multiplex PCR. In the table there are around 600,000 clones, roughly 98% of which are singletons. The CDR3 runs 13 residues. Germline CDR1 reads MNHNS; CDR2 reads SASEGT. V lost 2 bases and J 7 bases, leaving 12 bases between the germline ends. This TCR derives from a man aged 25-45 years in good health. The sequencing input was naive CD8+ T cells sorted from blood. This rearrangement joins TRBV6-1 to TRBJ2-7; a possible D gene is TRBD1 (5 bases). CDR3 nucleotides: TGTGCCAGCAGTGAACTCAGGGTTGGTGAGCAGTACTTC. It encodes CASSELRVGEQYF.